Each of the 29 T cell receptor beta chains below was sequenced from the same sample in a study of T cells expressing NK-cell markers. After re-calling the 5' RACE reads, TCRdb lists one entry per CDR3 protein, DNA absent. The listing records about 400,000 distinct CDR3 sequences. The sample was blood T cells: a sorted CD56 or NKG2C T cell subset, CD4+ or CD8+ T cells, or bulk PBMC T cells (not recorded which). The receptors shown here come from a woman aged 45-65 years in good health.

The chain employs TRBV10-2 and TRBJ2-2; as DNA is missing, the TRBD1 call by TCRdb cannot be tested. CDR1 and CDR2 (germline): WSHSY, SAAADI. The CDR3 spans 13 residues. The CDR3 protein is CASFPRVGGELFF.

This rearrangement joins TRBV27 to TRBJ2-3; no DNA is available, so the TRBD2 call from TCRdb remains unchecked. This CDR3 is built from 16 residues. Germline loops: CDR1 MNHEY, CDR2 SMNVEV (reference sequence). CDR3 amino acids: CASSSQGREGTDTQYF.

The rearrangement links TRBV14 to TRBJ2-5. The CDR3 covers 12 residues. The germline gives CDR1 SGHDN, CDR2 FVKESK. The chain's CDR3 is CASSQEWRTQYF. The variable domain in full, with the rest retrieved from reference TRBV14 and TRBJ2-5, is EAGVTQFPSHSVIEKGQTVTLRCDPISGHDNLYWYRRVMGKEIKFLLHFVKESKQDESGMPNNRFLAERTGGTYSTLKVQPAELEDSGVYFCASSQEWRTQYFGPGTRLLVL.

The CDR3 spells CASKSDRNEKLFF. This chain joins TRBV7-9 and TRBJ1-4; TCRdb lists TRBD1, though no DNA is available to test this call. CDR3 size: 13 residues. Germline V gene lookup returns CDR1 SEHNR and CDR2 FQNEAQ (reference sequence).

CDR3 in amino acids: CASSPRDISTDTQYF. This chain joins TRBV18 and TRBJ2-3; no DNA is available, so the TRBD1 call from TCRdb remains unchecked. CDR1 KGHSH and CDR2 LQKENI come from the germline V gene. The CDR3 extends over 15 amino acids.

This chain joins TRBV29-1 and TRBJ2-5; TCRdb names TRBD1, which stays unverified in the absence of DNA. Germline V gene sequence: CDR1 SQVTM, CDR2 ANQGSEA. The CDR3 loop spans 14 amino acids. The CDR3 loop reads CSVDGSSGRGTQYF. Using reference TRBV29-1 and TRBJ2-5 for the parts outside the CDR3, the full variable domain is SAVISQKPSRDICQRGTSLTIQCQVDSQVTMMFWYRQQPGQSLTLIATANQGSEATYESGFVIDKFPISRPNLTFSTLTVSNMSPEDSSIYLCSVDGSSGRGTQYFGPGTRLLVL.

This chain connects TRBV20-1 to TRBJ1-1; the D gene TCRdb calls, TRBD1, cannot be checked with no DNA. Per the germline V gene, CDR1 is DFQATT and CDR2 is SNEGSKA (reference sequence). The CDR3 has 13 residues. This CDR3 is CSAPERSGSEAFF.

The chain employs TRBV10-3 and TRBJ1-3; TCRdb selects TRBD1, and the lack of DNA leaves this call unchecked. The CDR3 totals 16 residues. Germline V gene sequence: CDR1 ENHRY, CDR2 SYGVKD. The CDR3 sequence: CATTGPRGNSGNTIYF.

This chain connects TRBV11-2 to TRBJ1-1. The germline V gene has CDR1 SGHAT and CDR2 FQNNGV. The CDR3 contains 15 residues. The CDR3 protein is CASSFSEGSINEAFF.

CDR3 residues: CASSSRTGFGTEAFF. This chain connects TRBV7-6 to TRBJ1-1; TCRdb's D call of TRBD1 is untestable without DNA. Germline V lookup: CDR1 SGHVS, CDR2 FNYEAQ. The CDR3 is made up of 15 amino acids.

The rearrangement links TRBV5-1 to TRBJ2-1; TCRdb's assignment of TRBD2 cannot be checked, as there is no DNA. Per germline, CDR1 SGHRS and CDR2 YFSETQ. The CDR3 sequence is 13 residues long. The CDR3 is CASSLGGSNEQFF. The full variable domain, in which reference TRBV5-1 and TRBJ2-1 provide the parts outside the CDR3, is KAGVTQTPRYLIKTRGQQVTLSCSPISGHRSVSWYQQTPGQGLQFLFEYFSETQRNKGNFPGRFSGRQFSNSRSEMNVSTLELGDSALYLCASSLGGSNEQFFGPGTRLTVL.

The gene calls are TRBV14 and TRBJ2-1; TCRdb's D call of TRBD2 is untestable without DNA. Germline lookup yields CDR1 SGHDN and CDR2 FVKESK. The CDR3 has 15 amino acids. This chain's CDR3 is CASSQVWMESGEQFF.

The V and J genes are TRBV20-1 and TRBJ2-1; lacking DNA, the TRBD2 call made by TCRdb goes unchecked. Per the germline V gene, CDR1 is DFQATT and CDR2 is SNEGSKA (reference sequence). This CDR3 is 12 amino acids long. The CDR3 region is CSPAGNRDEQFF.

The chain couples TRBV20-1 to TRBJ2-3; TCRdb returns TRBD1, unconfirmable since there is no DNA. Per germline, CDR1 DFQATT and CDR2 SNEGSKA (reference sequence). The CDR3 length is 11 residues. The CDR3 loop is CSASPGSTQYF.

V usage is TRBV6-5 and J usage is TRBJ2-5; there is no DNA to check the TCRdb D call of TRBD1. CDR3 size: 16 residues. Germline lookup yields CDR1 MNHEY and CDR2 SVGAGI. CDR3 region: CASTPTGGRFQETQYF.

This chain connects TRBV5-4 to TRBJ1-6; TCRdb selects TRBD1, and the lack of DNA leaves this call unchecked. CDR3 size: 16 residues. Germline V gene sequence: CDR1 SGHNT, CDR2 YYREEE (reference sequence). The CDR3 protein is CASSNAPTGANSPLHF.

V and J are TRBV2 and TRBJ2-5; TCRdb's assignment of TRBD2 cannot be checked, as there is no DNA. Per germline, CDR1 SNHLY and CDR2 FYNNEI. This CDR3 contains 16 residues. CDR3 in amino acids: CASSRRTSGRKETQYF.

The J gene is TRBJ2-5, the V gene TRBV9. From germline, CDR1 is SGDLS and CDR2 YYNGEE. This CDR3 spans 16 amino acids. The CDR3: CASSVAMGIRQETQYF.

J is TRBJ1-5 and V is TRBV10-3. There are 13 residues in the CDR3. Germline V gene lookup returns CDR1 ENHRY and CDR2 SYGVKD. The CDR3 loop is CAISEEGNQPQHF.

The chain employs TRBV11-2 and TRBJ2-1; TCRdb proposes TRBD1, but this gene call is untestable without DNA. Looked up from germline, CDR1 is SGHAT and CDR2 is FQNNGV. The CDR3 has 17 amino acids. Here the CDR3 reads CASSLGRGGGSGNEQFF.

The chain has TRBV5-5 and TRBJ1-1. The CDR3 spans 14 residues. CDR1 SGHKS and CDR2 YYEKEE come from the germline V gene (reference sequence). The CDR3 loop is CASNPGPWAAEAFF.

The chain combines TRBV12-3 or TRBV12-4 with TRBJ2-2; as DNA is missing, the TRBD1 call by TCRdb cannot be tested. CDR3 length equals 14 residues. The CDR3 here is CASAFPGGIGELFF.

The rearrangement joins TRBV5-1 to TRBJ1-4; as DNA is missing, the TRBD1 call by TCRdb cannot be tested. This CDR3 has 14 amino acids. Germline V CDR1 and CDR2: SGHRS, YFSETQ. The CDR3 region is CASSLRQGRRELFF.

The chain is built from TRBV11-2 and TRBJ1-1. Germline V gene lookup returns CDR1 SGHAT and CDR2 FQNNGV. This CDR3 spans 15 amino acids. CDR3 region: CASSLSFLPRVEAFF.

V is TRBV20-1 and J is TRBJ1-5; TCRdb calls TRBD1, which cannot be checked without DNA. This CDR3 contains 15 residues. Germline V gives CDR1 DFQATT, CDR2 SNEGSKA (reference sequence). The CDR3 reads CSASQLGQDRGPQHF.

The chain recombines TRBV7-9 with TRBJ2-6. CDR1 SEHNR and CDR2 FQNEAQ come from the germline V gene (reference sequence). CDR3 length: 18 amino acids. This CDR3 reads CASSHLQGPSSGANVLTF.

The chain combines TRBV7-6 with TRBJ1-5. Germline V gives CDR1 SGHVS, CDR2 FNYEAQ. CDR3 length equals 19 residues. The CDR3 protein is CASSLGLEGSGGSNQPQHF. Variable domain in full (rest from reference TRBV7-6 and TRBJ1-5): GAGVSQSPRYKVTKRGQDVALRCDPISGHVSLYWYRQALGQGPEFLTYFNYEAQQDKSGLPNDRFSAERPEGSISTLTIQRTEQRDSAMYRCASSLGLEGSGGSNQPQHFGDGTRLSIL.

The chain links TRBV29-1 to TRBJ2-3; the D gene TCRdb calls, TRBD1, cannot be checked with no DNA. The CDR3 spans 13 residues. Germline loops: CDR1 SQVTM, CDR2 ANQGSEA. CDR3 sequence: CSVTPGHTDTQYF.

J is TRBJ1-1 and V is TRBV5-1. The CDR3 has 13 amino acids. The V gene's germline CDR1 is SGHRS and CDR2 YFSETQ. CDR3 sequence: CASRAELNTEAFF.